The rows below give T cell receptor beta chains drawn from one sample of a study of Ad26.COV2.S vaccination and SARS-CoV-2 variants. Generated by immunoSEQ multiplex PCR, the TCRdb table keeps only in-frame clones and is missing some. The repertoire holds 300,000 to 400,000 clones, about 90% seen once, with roughly 3.9% in the top ten. Sequenced material: peripheral blood, taken after recovery from COVID-19. These receptors all stem from a human donor who had recovered from COVID-19. CDR3s leave out the opening cysteine and the closing phenylalanine or tryptophan. Each record gives: V gene, J gene, CDR3 protein.

>TRBV27|TRBJ2-1
ASSRGLADGGRNEQF
>TRBV5-5|TRBJ1-6
ASSTRDSYNSPLH
>TRBV12-2|TRBJ2-1
ASRLSPTDRQF
>TRBV19|TRBJ1-5
ASNTENNSNQPQH
>TRBV7-2|TRBJ1-2
ASSTRDNYGYT
>TRBV7-9|TRBJ1-2
ASSYNPYGGANYGYT
>TRBV25-1|TRBJ2-3
ARPGQGAGDTQY
>TRBV15|TRBJ2-7
ATSRDRQGREQY
>TRBV3-1/TRBV3-2|TRBJ2-5
ASSQGLGLAGGLGETQY
>TRBV15|TRBJ2-7
ATSRGIGPTYEQY
>TRBV10-3|TRBJ1-2
AISEGPLYT
>TRBV10-1|TRBJ2-5
ASSESGLEETQY
>TRBV11-2|TRBJ2-7
ASRPSGGSSYEQY
>TRBV2|TRBJ2-2
ASSEALPSGNTGELF
>TRBV5-1|TRBJ1-1
ASSELTKGGIGEAF
>TRBV10-3|TRBJ2-7
AISEPTLRDRDSYEQY
>TRBV6-1|TRBJ2-2
ASSELTGGNTGELF
>TRBV10-1|TRBJ1-1
ASSELRTAEAF
>TRBV7-6|TRBJ1-4
ASSRLGQKLF
>TRBV5-1|TRBJ2-1
ASISDSQPNEQF
>TRBV19|TRBJ2-5
ASRGGGLKETQY
>TRBV14|TRBJ2-7
ASSREVEQY
>TRBV7-9|TRBJ1-2
ASSHAWGQGQANYGYT
>TRBV5-1|TRBJ2-3
ASSKSGQNYNPSADTQY
>TRBV6-1|TRBJ1-5
ASSERPFAGVGNQPQH
>TRBV11-2|TRBJ2-1
ASSLKMGGGGRDEQF
>TRBV5-1|TRBJ2-7
ASSENPGGPYEQY
>TRBV6-5|TRBJ2-3
ASSTSGGYLDTQY
>TRBV5-1|TRBJ2-1
ASSLEVSPHEQF
>TRBV7-9|TRBJ1-5
ASSLSGDRAQH
>TRBV9|TRBJ2-7
ASSVGQGFYEQY
>TRBV6-5|TRBJ1-1
ASSSTGGGTEAF
>TRBV27|TRBJ1-1
ASSFAGRVMNTEAF
>TRBV7-8|TRBJ2-3
ASSPSRGDTQY
>TRBV25-1|TRBJ2-1
ASSERNEQF
>TRBV20-1|TRBJ1-4
SASRQPTNEKLF
>TRBV18|TRBJ1-5
ASSRFRGSDQPQH
>TRBV11-2|TRBJ2-1
ASSLSSGDYNEQF
>TRBV12-3/TRBV12-4|TRBJ1-3
ASSFTDGNTIY
>TRBV3-1/TRBV3-2|TRBJ2-3
ASSQFDTQY
>TRBV10-3|TRBJ2-3
AISESWTSGGNTDTQY
>TRBV7-9|TRBJ2-3
ASSQTMMSTSGRTDTQY
>TRBV7-2|TRBJ2-7
ASSFNPGQGSEQY
>TRBV29-1|TRBJ2-1
SAVAPDSYNEQF
>TRBV15|TRBJ1-2
ATSRDLGTGYGYT
>TRBV4-3|TRBJ1-2
ASSHDGQGGYT
>TRBV10-3|TRBJ1-1
AISEHRVKGVTEAF
>TRBV5-1|TRBJ1-5
ASSLEGSRDQPQH
>TRBV2|TRBJ2-7
ASSETYGDYEQY
>TRBV6-5|TRBJ2-3
ASSYLKTASTDTQY
>TRBV4-2|TRBJ1-1
ASSRGRTVNTEAF
>TRBV15|TRBJ2-7
ATSSQLNSYEQY
>TRBV24-1|TRBJ1-3
ATRRQASSGNTIY
>TRBV4-1|TRBJ1-1
ASSHYTTTGSVEAF
>TRBV5-1|TRBJ2-3
ASSRAAVTDTQY
>TRBV24-1|TRBJ2-3
ATSDFKQGTDTQY
>TRBV27|TRBJ2-7
ASSLSSGDAYEQY
>TRBV13|TRBJ1-6
ASSFGAYNSPLH